A single sample gave rise to the 14 T cell receptor beta chains below, sequenced in a study of identical twins. In TCRdb, the 5' RACE reads were re-called with MiXCR into one record per CDR3 protein. The top ten hold around 0.48% of the sample, which has 450,000 to 650,000 distinct CDR3 sequences, roughly 15% seen once. The same specimen was also included in a second study, on yellow fever vaccine responses in identical twins.

The sequenced material came from CD4+ T cells sorted from blood. These receptors came from a woman aged 18 to 35 in good health.

The genes are TRBV11-2 and TRBJ1-5; 7 nucleotides align to TRBD1. CDR3 size: 14 residues. V dropped 3 bases and J dropped 7; count of bases not matched to a gene: 6. CDR1 SGHAT and CDR2 FQNNGV come from the germline V gene. The CDR3 is CASSFTGAGQPQHF. In DNA form, the CDR3 reads TGTGCCAGCAGCTTTACAGGGGCGGGACAGCCCCAGCATTTT. Looking up the rest from reference TRBV11-2 and TRBJ1-5 gives the full variable domain: EAGVAQSPRYKIIEKRQSVAFWCNPISGHATLYWYQQILGQGPKLLIQFQNNGVVDDSQLPKDRFSAERLKGVDSTLKIQPAKLEDSAVYLCASSFTGAGQPQHFGDGTRLSIL.

V usage is TRBV12-3 or TRBV12-4 and J usage is TRBJ2-7; D is ambiguous. Trimming shortened V by 8 bases and J by 4 bases, and 6 bases separated the two germline ends. This CDR3 is built from 10 residues. The CDR3 nucleotides are TGTGCCAGCGCCGCTTACGAGCAGTACTTC. Amino acids: CASAAYEQYF.

This clonotype was seen a handful of times. V usage is TRBV20-1 and J usage is TRBJ2-1; 9 bases are a match to TRBD2. Per the germline V gene, CDR1 is DFQATT and CDR2 is SNEGSKA (reference sequence). V shed 3 bases, J shed 4 bases, and the junction held 7 bases outside the gene matches. The CDR3 runs to 15 residues. As DNA, the CDR3 is TGCAGTGCTAGGGCTAGCGGGGACAGATACAATGAGCAGTTCTTC. Residues: CSARASGDRYNEQFF.

The gene calls are TRBV29-1 and TRBJ1-3; no clear D. CDR3 size: 11 residues. Germline CDR1 reads SQVTM; CDR2 reads ANQGSEA. V lost 5 bases and J 4 bases, leaving 6 bases between the germline ends. In nucleotides, the CDR3 is TGCAGCGTTCGTCCGGGAAACACCATATATTTT. This sequence encodes CSVRPGNTIYF.

The chain has TRBV10-3 and TRBJ2-3; D gene ambiguous. Germline loops: CDR1 ENHRY, CDR2 SYGVKD. The CDR3 consists of 13 residues. V was clipped by 2 bases and J by 0 bases, with 3 bases between them. The CDR3 sequence is CAISESSTDTQYF. The DNA for the CDR3 is TGTGCCATCAGTGAGAGTAGCACAGATACGCAGTATTTT.

The CDR3 DNA reads as TGTGCCAGCAGTCTCTGGACTAGCGGGAACACCGGGGAGCTGTTTTTT. It yields the protein CASSLWTSGNTGELFF. The gene calls are TRBV28 and TRBJ2-2; 10 bases line up with TRBD2. The germline V gene encodes CDR1 MDHEN and CDR2 SYDVKM. This CDR3 has 16 amino acids. V shed 5 bases and J 1 base; nucleotides not matched to a gene: 4. The variable domain in full, completed from reference TRBV28 and TRBJ2-2, reads DVKVTQSSRYLVKRTGEKVFLECVQDMDHENMFWYRQDPGLGLRLIYFSYDVKMKEKGDIPEGYSVSREKKERFSLILESASTNQTSMYLCASSLWTSGNTGELFFGEGSRLTVL.

The chain employs TRBV20-1 and TRBJ2-1; 8 bases align to TRBD2. This CDR3 region has 16 residues. CDR1 and CDR2 from the germline V gene are DFQATT and SNEGSKA (reference sequence). V shed 1 base, J shed 2 bases, and the junction held 7 bases outside the gene matches. CDR3 in DNA: TGCAGTGCTAGAGCCCTTAGCGGGATCACCTACAATGAGCAGTTCTTC. This gives the protein CSARALSGITYNEQFF.

This clonotype was counted only a few times. The chain recombines TRBV5-1 with TRBJ2-5, with 10 bases lining up with TRBD1. Per the germline V gene, CDR1 is SGHRS and CDR2 is YFSETQ. V was clipped by 2 bases and J by 5 bases; unmatched bases: 15. CDR3 length equals 18 residues. The CDR3 loop reads CASSLAAGTGDGLETQYF. CDR3 nucleotide sequence: TGCGCCAGCAGCTTAGCCGCCGGGACAGGGGACGGCTTGGAGACCCAGTACTTC.

This clonotype occurred many times. This CDR3 reads CASSQAPGSYNEQFF. CDR3 nucleotides: TGTGCCAGCAGCCAAGCTCCAGGGAGCTACAATGAGCAGTTCTTC. The rearrangement joins TRBV3-1 to TRBJ2-1; TRBD1 or TRBD2 may be the D gene (5 bases each). This CDR3 spans 15 amino acids. Trimming shortened V by 1 base and J by 3 bases, and 10 bases separated the two germline ends. The germline V gene has CDR1 LGHDT and CDR2 YNNKEL (reference sequence).

This clonotype was picked up a small number of times. V gene TRBV24-1 combines with J gene TRBJ2-2, with 13 bases fitting TRBD2. This CDR3 has 17 amino acids. From germline, CDR1 is KGHDR and CDR2 SFDVKD. Germline trimming cut 5 bases from V and 1 base from J; bases unmatched to any gene: 3. The CDR3 loop is CATSGLAGGRNTGELFF. The DNA of the CDR3 is TGTGCCACCAGTGGACTAGCGGGAGGTCGGAACACCGGGGAGCTGTTTTTT.

This clonotype was found a few times. The chain uses TRBV14 and TRBJ2-1, with 7 bases that match TRBD2. V was pared by 0 bases and J by 5 bases, with 7 bases of the junction left unmatched. Looked up from germline, CDR1 is SGHDN and CDR2 is FVKESK. The CDR3 sequence is 16 residues long. Written as DNA, the CDR3 is TGTGCCAGCAGCCAAGAGGGTTTAGCGGGCCACAATGAGCAGTTCTTC. Protein: CASSQEGLAGHNEQFF. Full variable domain (missing parts from reference TRBV14 and TRBJ2-1): EAGVTQFPSHSVIEKGQTVTLRCDPISGHDNLYWYRRVMGKEIKFLLHFVKESKQDESGMPNNRFLAERTGGTYSTLKVQPAELEDSGVYFCASSQEGLAGHNEQFFGPGTRLTVL.

J is TRBJ2-1 and V is TRBV5-1, with 11 bases aligning to TRBD2. Germline V gene lookup returns CDR1 SGHRS and CDR2 YFSETQ. This CDR3 comprises 15 residues. Unmatched junction bases numbered 3, after V lost 0 bases and J lost 7 bases. This CDR3 is CASSLEGLAVNEQFF. The CDR3 region has the DNA TGCGCCAGCAGCTTGGAGGGACTAGCGGTGAATGAGCAGTTCTTC. The full variable domain, its missing parts supplied by reference TRBV5-1 and TRBJ2-1, is KAGVTQTPRYLIKTRGQQVTLSCSPISGHRSVSWYQQTPGQGLQFLFEYFSETQRNKGNFPGRFSGRQFSNSRSEMNVSTLELGDSALYLCASSLEGLAVNEQFFGPGTRLTVL.

The chain couples TRBV2 to TRBJ2-1, with 11 bases lining up with TRBD2. J lost 4 bases, V lost 6 bases, and 5 bases had no gene match. The CDR3 spans 15 residues. Germline loops: CDR1 SNHLY, CDR2 FYNNEI. CDR3 in amino acids: CASRGTSGIYNEQFF. CDR3 bases: TGTGCCAGCAGAGGGACTAGCGGTATATACAATGAGCAGTTCTTC.

The V call is TRBV20-1, the J call TRBJ2-7; TRBD1 matches 8 bases. The CDR3 extends over 13 amino acids. The germline V gene has CDR1 DFQATT and CDR2 SNEGSKA (reference sequence). V trimming: 3 bases; J trimming: 3 bases; junction bases outside the gene matches: 4. This CDR3 reads CSASGTGHYEQYV. The CDR3 DNA follows: TGCAGTGCTAGCGGGACAGGCCACTACGAGCAGTACGTC.